Listed here are 17 T cell receptor beta chains from one sample, sequenced in a study of T-cell reconstitution after alpha-beta-depleted transplantation in children (dated by TCRdb to the mid-2010s). The library came from PCR. TCRdb records Illumina HiSeq 2500 as the sequencer. To normalize quantification of the TCRbeta repertoire, the TCR libraries were built with molecular barcoding that relied on unique molecular identifiers. TCRdb ran its own pipeline on the public reads, namely fastp trimming at Q25 and MiXCR clone calling, and kept in-frame beta chains. Rows with one shared CDR3 protein collapse into an entry with the most common genes and DNA. This sample gives roughly 200,000 distinct CDR3 sequences in total; approximately 10% of them show up just once. The top ten hold 5.5% to 8% of the sample. Sequenced here: PBMCs from the stem cell graft donor, sampled from the stem cell graft. All receptors derive from a human donor who donated a stem cell graft to a child with acute lymphoblastic leukemia.

This clonotype showed up many times. V usage is TRBV3-1 and J usage is TRBJ1-3; 7 nucleotides match TRBD1. With 4 bases clipped from V and 0 bases from J, the junction kept 3 bases outside the gene matches. The CDR3 runs 15 residues. Per the germline V gene, CDR1 is LGHDT and CDR2 is YNNKEL (reference sequence). The CDR3: CASSPTGISGNTIYF. The CDR3 DNA follows: TGTGCCAGCAGCCCGACAGGGATCTCTGGAAACACCATATATTTT.

This sequence joins TRBV12-3 or TRBV12-4 and TRBJ1-4, with D tentatively TRBD1 (6 bases). CDR3 length: 15 residues. The V end lost 3 bases, the J end lost 7 bases, and 15 bases lay between the germline ends. CDR3 nucleotides: TGTGCCAGCAGTTTGATCGGGGGGCGCGGTGAAAAACTGTTTTTT. This gives the protein CASSLIGGRGEKLFF.

A few counts support this clonotype. The genes are TRBV4-3 and TRBJ2-5; 9 nucleotides agree with TRBD1. CDR1 and CDR2 from the germline V gene are LGHNA and YSLEER. CDR3 length: 15 residues. J gave up 3 bases and V 0 bases, and 2 bases lay outside the gene matches. The CDR3 is CASSQDRTGEETQYF. CDR3 DNA: TGCGCCAGCAGCCAAGATCGGACAGGGGAAGAGACCCAGTACTTC.

This clonotype was seen a handful of times. The CDR3 DNA reads as TGTGCCAGCAGCTTAGGGCAGGGGGCGCTTTCTGGAAACACCATATATTTT. It translates to CASSLGQGALSGNTIYF. The chain has TRBV7-9 and TRBJ1-3, with 8 bases identical to TRBD1. Trimming took 1 base from V and 1 from J; bases not matched to a gene: 6. Germline V CDR1 and CDR2: SEHNR, FQNEAQ (reference sequence). This CDR3 region has 17 residues. Complete variable domain (other parts from reference TRBV7-9 and TRBJ1-3): DTGVSQNPRHKITKRGQNVTFRCDPISEHNRLYWYRQTLGQGPEFLTYFQNEAQLEKSRLLSDRFSAERPKGSFSTLEIQRTEQGDSAMYLCASSLGQGALSGNTIYFGEGSWLTVV.

V usage is TRBV6-1 and J usage is TRBJ2-1; 11 nucleotides line up with TRBD2. In germline, CDR1 is MNHNS, CDR2 SASEGT. J lost 7 bases, V lost 7 bases, and 12 bases had no gene match. The CDR3 length is 16 residues. DNA for the CDR3: TGTGCCAGCATGTCCTGGGCTAGCGGGGGGCCTAATGAGCAGTTCTTC. It yields the protein CASMSWASGGPNEQFF.

This clonotype has a count of ten or more. This chain connects TRBV5-4 to TRBJ2-5, with TRBD2 matching 10 bases. The length of the CDR3 is 14 residues. J lost 5 bases, V lost 2 bases, and 3 bases had no gene match. Germline V gives CDR1 SGHNT, CDR2 YYREEE (reference sequence). CDR3 region: CASSFGTSEETQYF. Here the CDR3 DNA reads TGTGCCAGCAGCTTTGGGACTAGCGAGGAGACCCAGTACTTC.

The chain is built from TRBV21-1 and TRBJ1-4; TRBD1, the table's D call, was not compared with the DNA. TRBV21-1 is a known pseudogene. The length of the CDR3 is 18 residues. The CDR3 DNA reads TGTGCCAGCAGCAAAGAGTCGAGGGGATTTGAAGCTAATGAAAAACTGTTTTTT. This sequence encodes CASSKESRGFEANEKLFF.

This clonotype occurred many times. This chain uses TRBV4-2 with TRBJ1-3; 7 nucleotides line up with TRBD1. This CDR3 is 15 amino acids long. Trimming at V came to 2 bases and at J to 1 base, leaving 2 bases not matched to a gene. The germline CDR1 and CDR2 sequences are LGHNA and YNFKEQ. The chain's CDR3 is CASSQIQGSGNTIYF. For the CDR3, the DNA is TGTGCCAGCAGCCAAATACAGGGGTCTGGAAACACCATATATTTT.

The rearrangement uses TRBV11-2 and TRBJ1-5, with D maybe TRBD1 (5 bases). This CDR3 is built from 15 residues. Germline CDR1 is SGHAT and CDR2 is FQNNGV. V dropped 3 bases and J dropped 3 bases, with 12 bases sitting between them. The CDR3: CASSFATEPNQPQHF. The CDR3 DNA reads TGTGCCAGCAGCTTCGCGACAGAGCCCAATCAGCCCCAGCATTTT.

This clonotype was seen more than once but under ten times. This CDR3 reads CASSGLGTMDEQFF. The CDR3 bases are TGTGCCAGCAGCGGCCTTGGGACAATGGATGAGCAGTTCTTC. V usage is TRBV7-6 and J usage is TRBJ2-1; possibly TRBD1 for D (6 bases). Deletions cut 5 bases from V and 8 bases from J, with 16 bases between. From germline, CDR1 is SGHVS and CDR2 FNYEAQ. The CDR3 is made up of 14 amino acids. Full variable domain (outside the CDR3, taken from reference TRBV7-6 and TRBJ2-1): GAGVSQSPRYKVTKRGQDVALRCDPISGHVSLYWYRQALGQGPEFLTYFNYEAQQDKSGLPNDRFSAERPEGSISTLTIQRTEQRDSAMYRCASSGLGTMDEQFFGPGTRLTVL.

This clonotype was recorded many times. The chain has TRBV6-2 or TRBV6-3 and TRBJ2-5, with TRBD2 identical over 9 bases. The CDR3 is made up of 14 amino acids. Per the germline V gene, CDR1 is MNHEY and CDR2 is SVGEGT. V lost 5 bases, J lost 2 bases, and 3 bases stayed unmatched. The CDR3 DNA reads TGTGCCAGCAGTCCGCGGGGGGGGCAAGAGACCCAGTACTTC. This gives the protein CASSPRGGQETQYF.

In this sample, this clonotype turned up a few times. This sequence joins TRBV18 and TRBJ1-2; 7 bases line up with TRBD1. In germline, CDR1 is KGHSH, CDR2 LQKENI. This CDR3 is 14 amino acids long. With V trimmed by 3 bases and J by 3 bases, 4 bases remained unmatched. The chain's CDR3 is CASSPGTEDYGYTF. In DNA, the CDR3 is TGTGCCAGCTCACCTGGGACAGAGGACTATGGCTACACCTTC.

The chain employs TRBV4-3 and TRBJ2-1; no firm D call. V was shortened by 1 base and J by 10 bases, with 11 bases between the two germline ends. Germline V gene data show CDR1 as LGHNA and CDR2 as YSLEER. The length of the CDR3 is 13 residues. The CDR3 is CASSQGSLGEQFF. CDR3 nucleotides: TGCGCCAGCAGCCAAGGCTCCCTTGGAGAGCAGTTCTTC.

The chain uses TRBV5-1 and TRBJ1-6; 7 bases are shared with TRBD1. CDR3 length: 15 amino acids. The V gene's germline CDR1 is SGHRS and CDR2 YFSETQ. The J segment lost 10 bases and the V segment lost 4 bases, leaving 11 bases of the junction unmatched. For the CDR3, the DNA is TGCGCCAGCAGCCCAACGCCGGGACAGAACTCACCCCTCCACTTT. It is translated as CASSPTPGQNSPLHF.

This chain connects TRBV27 to TRBJ2-1; D is unresolved. Trimming pared 1 base from V and 7 bases from J, leaving 8 bases between. CDR3 size: 13 residues. The germline gives CDR1 MNHEY, CDR2 SMNVEV (reference sequence). CDR3 sequence reads: CASSLLGSNEQFF. As DNA, the CDR3 is TGTGCCAGCAGTTTATTGGGATCAAATGAGCAGTTCTTC.

This clonotype occurred many times. The chain couples TRBV20-1 to TRBJ1-2, with 7 bases that match TRBD1. After removal of 6 bases from V and 6 bases from J, the junction contained 10 bases not matched to a gene. Per the germline V gene, CDR1 is DFQATT and CDR2 is SNEGSKA (reference sequence). The CDR3 is 13 amino acids. CDR3 DNA: TGCAGTGCCAACCGACAGGGAGCTAATGGCTACACCTTC. This translates into CSANRQGANGYTF.

This clonotype was observed a handful of times. The V call is TRBV30, the J call TRBJ1-1; D is possibly TRBD1 (5 bases). Germline V lookup: CDR1 GTSNPN, CDR2 SVGIG (reference sequence). This CDR3 is built from 14 residues. Trimming stripped 3 bases from V and 2 bases from J, with 13 bases between. The CDR3 is CAWSVTEINTEAFF. CDR3 DNA sequence: TGTGCCTGGAGCGTGACAGAGATCAACACTGAAGCTTTCTTT.